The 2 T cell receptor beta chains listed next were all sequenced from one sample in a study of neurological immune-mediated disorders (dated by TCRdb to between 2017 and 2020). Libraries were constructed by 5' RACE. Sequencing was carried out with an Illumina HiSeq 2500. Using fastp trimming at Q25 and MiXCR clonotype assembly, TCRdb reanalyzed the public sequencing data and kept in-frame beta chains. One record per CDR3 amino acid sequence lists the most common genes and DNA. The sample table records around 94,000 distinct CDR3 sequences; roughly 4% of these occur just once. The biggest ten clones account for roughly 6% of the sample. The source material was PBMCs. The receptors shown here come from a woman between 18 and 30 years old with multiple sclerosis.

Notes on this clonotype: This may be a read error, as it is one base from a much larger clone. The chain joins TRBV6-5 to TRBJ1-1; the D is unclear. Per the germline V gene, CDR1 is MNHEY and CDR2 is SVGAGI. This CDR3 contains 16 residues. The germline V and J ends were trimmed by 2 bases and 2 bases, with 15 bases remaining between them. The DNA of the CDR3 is TGTGCCAGCAGTTACCTCCCGGGAAAGGGAAACACTGAAGCTTTCTTT. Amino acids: CASSYLPGKGNTEAFF.

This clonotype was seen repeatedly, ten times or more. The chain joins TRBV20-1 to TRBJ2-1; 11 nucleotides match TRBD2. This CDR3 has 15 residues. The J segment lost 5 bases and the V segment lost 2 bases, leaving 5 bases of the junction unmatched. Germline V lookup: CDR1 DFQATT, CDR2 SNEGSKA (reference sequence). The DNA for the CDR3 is TGCAGTGCTAGAAGGCCTAGCGGGAGGAACAATGAGCAGTTCTTC. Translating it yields CSARRPSGRNNEQFF.